One and the same sample provided the 15 T cell receptor beta chains below, sequenced in a study of cytomegalovirus exposure and HLA in healthy donors (dated 2017 in TCRdb). Library generation was performed with the immunoSEQ multiplex PCR assay. A mixture of 60 forward primers for TCR Vbeta segments and 13 reverse primers for TCR Jbeta segments was used in the multiplex PCR. As stored in TCRdb, this immuneACCESS dataset retains in-frame rearrangements with V and J assigned. A fraction of the clones does not appear; measured against another copy, unresolved V genes explain less than half of the discrepancy, and the remainder lacks a known reason. This sample comprises 150,000 to 200,000 clones, roughly 83% of them detected only once. The ten most abundant clones make up approximately 0.26% of the sample. Sequenced: PBMCs. All receptors come from a boy between 10 and 17 years old in good health and CMV-seronegative.

This chain uses TRBV2 with TRBJ1-1; D is perhaps TRBD1 (5 bases). This CDR3 spans 16 amino acids. Germline V lookup: CDR1 SNHLY, CDR2 FYNNEI. Trimming took 2 bases from V and 4 from J, leaving 17 bases between them. CDR3: CASSEFRFGGATEAFF. In nucleotides, the CDR3 is TGTGCCAGCAGTGAATTTAGGTTCGGGGGTGCCACTGAAGCTTTCTTT. Full variable domain (missing parts from reference TRBV2 and TRBJ1-1): EPEVTQTPSHQVTQMGQEVILRCVPISNHLYFYWYRQILGQKVEFLVSFYNNEISEKSEIFDDQFSVERPDGSNFTLKIRSTKLEDSAMYFCASSEFRFGGATEAFFGQGTRLTVV.

This clone was seen more than once but under ten times. The chain links TRBV4-1 to TRBJ2-7, with D possibly being TRBD2 (5 bases). The germline CDR1 and CDR2 sequences are MGHRA and YSYEKL. This CDR3 has 14 residues. With 4 bases removed from V and 1 base from J, the gap between germline ends came to 11 bases. The CDR3 spells CASSLGGYSYEQYF. The CDR3 DNA reads as TGCGCCAGCAGCCTGGGCGGGTATTCCTACGAGCAGTACTTC.

The chain joins TRBV6-5 to TRBJ1-1, with D maybe TRBD1 (5 bases). CDR3 length: 14 amino acids. Trimming pared 2 bases from V and 1 base from J, leaving 8 bases between. The germline V gene encodes CDR1 MNHEY and CDR2 SVGAGI. CDR3 amino acids: CASSYTGENTEAFF. The CDR3, as DNA: TGTGCCAGCAGTTACACAGGCGAGAACACTGAAGCTTTCTTT.

The V call is TRBV19, the J call TRBJ1-2, with D maybe TRBD1 (5 bases). The CDR3 is made up of 14 amino acids. CDR1 LNHDA and CDR2 SQIVND come from the germline V gene (reference sequence). V gave up 7 bases and J gave up 1 base, with 13 bases separating them. The CDR3 DNA reads TGTGCCAGTACCGGTGTGGGGGGTAACTATGGCTACACCTTC. This codes for CASTGVGGNYGYTF.

The chain uses TRBV10-3 and TRBJ1-5; TRBD1 matches 9 bases. Losses at the gene ends were 6 bases for V and 5 bases for J; bases not matched to a gene: 5. This CDR3 is built from 14 residues. Germline V gives CDR1 ENHRY, CDR2 SYGVKD. The DNA of the CDR3 is TGTGCCATCAGCGGGACAGGGCTTCATCAGCCCCAGCATTTT. The encoded protein is CAISGTGLHQPQHF.

The gene calls are TRBV9 and TRBJ2-2; tentatively, D is TRBD2 (6 bases). Trimming took 4 bases from V and 6 from J, leaving 16 bases between them. This CDR3 region has 15 residues. Germline-derived CDR1 and CDR2 are SGDLS and YYNGEE. This CDR3 reads CASSPGGGLPGELFF. The DNA for the CDR3 is TGTGCCAGCAGCCCCGGAGGAGGGCTCCCCGGGGAGCTGTTTTTT.

The chain links TRBV5-1 to TRBJ1-2, with D maybe TRBD1 (5 bases). This CDR3 comprises 15 residues. CDR1 and CDR2 from the germline V gene are SGHRS and YFSETQ. Trimming stripped 4 bases from V and 6 bases from J, with 19 bases between. This chain's CDR3 is CASSPLGGGFHGYTF. The DNA for the CDR3 is TGCGCCAGCAGCCCTCTTGGGGGAGGGTTTCATGGCTACACCTTC.

This chain links TRBV18 with TRBJ1-2; 7 bases are a match to TRBD1. CDR1 and CDR2 (germline): KGHSH, LQKENI. CDR3 length: 14 amino acids. V shed 2 bases, J shed 2 bases, and the junction held 2 bases outside the gene matches. The CDR3 nucleotides are TGTGCCAGCTCACCATTGGACAGGAACTATGGCTACACCTTC. Residues: CASSPLDRNYGYTF.

J is TRBJ2-2 and V is TRBV2; 7 nucleotides line up with TRBD1. The V gene end was trimmed by 3 bases and the J gene end by 3 bases; junction bases not matched to a gene: 4. The CDR3 is 15 residues long. The germline V gene has CDR1 SNHLY and CDR2 FYNNEI. This CDR3 reads CASSEIGGYTGELFF. The DNA of the CDR3 is TGTGCCAGCAGTGAGATAGGGGGCTACACCGGGGAGCTGTTTTTT.

The chain carries TRBV10-3 and TRBJ1-2; D remains ambiguous. Germline values: CDR1 ENHRY, CDR2 SYGVKD. Between the trimmed V and J ends, which lost 6 bases and 5 bases, there was a span of 10 bases. The CDR3 covers 12 residues. The chain's CDR3 is CAISPSMYGYTF. For the CDR3, the DNA is TGTGCCATCAGCCCCAGTATGTATGGCTACACCTTC.

The chain carries TRBV19 and TRBJ1-2; TRBD1 matches at 8 bases. This CDR3 spans 15 amino acids. CDR1 is LNHDA, CDR2 SQIVND, per germline (reference sequence). V shed 3 bases, J shed 3 bases, and the junction held 6 bases outside the gene matches. The CDR3 loop is CASSIRTGWDYGYTF. DNA of the CDR3: TGTGCCAGTAGTATCAGGACAGGGTGGGACTATGGCTACACCTTC.

This clone occurred a few times. V usage is TRBV6-5 and J usage is TRBJ1-1, with 9 bases lining up with TRBD1. CDR1 MNHEY and CDR2 SVGAGI come from the germline V gene. The J segment lost 4 bases and the V segment lost 5 bases, leaving 5 bases of the junction unmatched. This CDR3 spans 14 amino acids. The CDR3 sequence: CASSPGQGSTEAFF. The CDR3, as DNA: TGTGCCAGCAGTCCGGGACAGGGAAGCACTGAAGCTTTCTTT.

The sample holds one count of this clone. The rearrangement links TRBV4-1 to TRBJ1-2, with D possibly TRBD1 on 6 matching bases. V was pared by 1 base and J by 6 bases, with 15 bases between. The CDR3 runs to 15 residues. The V gene's germline CDR1 is MGHRA and CDR2 YSYEKL. The CDR3 protein is CASSQVAGVSDGYTF. The CDR3 DNA sequence: TGCGCCAGCAGCCAAGTGGCAGGGGTGAGTGATGGCTACACCTTC.

Written as DNA, the CDR3 is TGTGCTAGTGGGACCGGGACAGCAGTCTACGAGCAGTACTTC. It yields the protein CASGTGTAVYEQYF. The chain couples TRBV12-5 to TRBJ2-7, with 7 bases aligning to TRBD1. The CDR3 consists of 14 residues. CDR1 is LGHNT and CDR2 is FRNRAP in the germline V gene. J was trimmed by 3 bases and V by 6 bases; bases with no gene match: 8.

The rearrangement links TRBV19 to TRBJ2-2, with D tentatively TRBD1 (6 bases). This CDR3 has 14 residues. CDR1 and CDR2 from the germline V gene are LNHDA and SQIVND (reference sequence). Trimming pared 5 bases from V and 3 bases from J, leaving 10 bases between. DNA for the CDR3: TGTGCCAGTAGTCTCTACAGGGACACCGGGGAGCTGTTTTTT. Its translation is CASSLYRDTGELFF.